The T cell receptor (beta chain) under discussion was sequenced for a study of blood T cell repertoires in COVID-19. Original data processing: The assay estimated nucleated cells by amplifying reference gene primers. The protocol was immunoSEQ multiplex PCR, while the TCRdb copy is restricted to in-frame clones and leaves out a portion. V, J and clone size derive from that table, while D and trimming were established from the DNA sequence. Of fewer than 200,000 clones in the sample, less than 85% were seen once. Participants, about 18 to 90 years old, spanned about 26 US areas. The CDR3 sequence is 13 residues long. Between the trimmed V and J ends, which lost 5 bases and 9 bases, there was a span of 14 bases. Germline CDR1 and CDR2: SGHAT and FQNNGV. This clone appeared a few times.

This rearrangement joins TRBV11-2 to TRBJ2-1, with a weak D call TRBD1 (6 bases). Specimen: PBMCs or T cells enriched from blood (not recorded which). This clonotype was obtained from a woman aged 45 to 65 who had recovered from COVID-19. The CDR3 DNA reads TGTGCCAGCAGCCCCCACTGGGGGCGTGAGCAGTTCTTC. Its translation: CASSPHWGREQFF.